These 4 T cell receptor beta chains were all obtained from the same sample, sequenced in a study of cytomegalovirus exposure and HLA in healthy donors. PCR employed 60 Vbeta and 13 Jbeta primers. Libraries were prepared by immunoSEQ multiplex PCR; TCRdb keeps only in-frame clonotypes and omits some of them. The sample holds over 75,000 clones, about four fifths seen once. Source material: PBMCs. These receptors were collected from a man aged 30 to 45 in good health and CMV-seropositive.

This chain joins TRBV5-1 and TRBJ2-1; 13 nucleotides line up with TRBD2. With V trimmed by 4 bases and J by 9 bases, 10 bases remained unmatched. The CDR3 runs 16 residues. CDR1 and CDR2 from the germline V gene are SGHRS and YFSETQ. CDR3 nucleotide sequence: TGCGCCAGCAGCAGTACTAGCGGGAGGGCCGGGGGTGAGCAGTTCTTC. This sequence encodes CASSSTSGRAGGEQFF.

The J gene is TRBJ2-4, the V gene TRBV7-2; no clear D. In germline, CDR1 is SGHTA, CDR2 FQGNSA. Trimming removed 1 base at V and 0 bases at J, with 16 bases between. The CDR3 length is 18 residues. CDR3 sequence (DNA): TGTGCCAGCAGCTTAGTGGGCAGTGGCTCCTTAGCCAAAAACATTCAGTACTTC. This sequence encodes CASSLVGSGSLAKNIQYF.

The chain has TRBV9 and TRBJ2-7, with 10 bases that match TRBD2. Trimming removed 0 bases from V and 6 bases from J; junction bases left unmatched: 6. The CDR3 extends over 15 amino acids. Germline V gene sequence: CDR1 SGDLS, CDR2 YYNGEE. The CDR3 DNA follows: TGTGCCAGCAGCGTAGAGGAGCGGGAGGGCCTCGAGCAGTACTTC. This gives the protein CASSVEEREGLEQYF.

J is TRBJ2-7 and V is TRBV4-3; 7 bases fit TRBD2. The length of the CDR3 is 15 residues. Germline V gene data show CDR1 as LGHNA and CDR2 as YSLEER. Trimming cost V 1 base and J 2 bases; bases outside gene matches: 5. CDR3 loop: CASSQGMGGAYEQYF. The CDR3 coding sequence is TGCGCCAGCAGCCAAGGTATGGGGGGGGCCTACGAGCAGTACTTC.